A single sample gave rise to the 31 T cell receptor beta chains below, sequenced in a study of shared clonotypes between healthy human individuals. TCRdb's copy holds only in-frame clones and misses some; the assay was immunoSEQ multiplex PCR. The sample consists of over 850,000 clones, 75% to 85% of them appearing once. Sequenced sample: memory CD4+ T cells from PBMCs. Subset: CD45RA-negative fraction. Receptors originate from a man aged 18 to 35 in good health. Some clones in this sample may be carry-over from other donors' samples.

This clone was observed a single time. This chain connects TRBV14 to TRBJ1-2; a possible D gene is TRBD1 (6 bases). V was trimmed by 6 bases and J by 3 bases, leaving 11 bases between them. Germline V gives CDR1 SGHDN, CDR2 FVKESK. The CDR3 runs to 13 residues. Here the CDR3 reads CASSQRTDYGYTF. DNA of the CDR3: TGTGCCAGCAGTCAAAGGACAGACTATGGCTACACCTTC.

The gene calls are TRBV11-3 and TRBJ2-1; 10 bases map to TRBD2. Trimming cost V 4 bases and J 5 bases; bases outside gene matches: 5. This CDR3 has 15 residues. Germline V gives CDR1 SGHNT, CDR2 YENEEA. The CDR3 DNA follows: TGTGCCAGCAGCTCTAGCGGGAGCTGGGACAATGAGCAGTTCTTC. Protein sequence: CASSSSGSWDNEQFF.

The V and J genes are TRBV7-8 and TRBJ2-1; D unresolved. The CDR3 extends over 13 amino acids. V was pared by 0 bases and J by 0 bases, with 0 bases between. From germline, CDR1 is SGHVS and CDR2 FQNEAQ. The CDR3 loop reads CASSLASYNEQFF. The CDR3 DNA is TGTGCCAGCAGCTTAGCCTCCTACAATGAGCAGTTCTTC. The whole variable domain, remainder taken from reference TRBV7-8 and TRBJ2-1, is GAGVSQSPRYKVAKRGQDVALRCDPISGHVSLFWYQQALGQGPEFLTYFQNEAQLDKSGLPSDRFFAERPEGSVSTLKIQRTQQEDSAVYLCASSLASYNEQFFGPGTRLTVL.

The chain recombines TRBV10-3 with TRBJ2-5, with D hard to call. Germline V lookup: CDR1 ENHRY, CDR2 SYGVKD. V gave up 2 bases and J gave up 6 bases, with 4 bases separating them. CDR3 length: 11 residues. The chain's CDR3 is CAISEMQTQYF. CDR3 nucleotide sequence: TGTGCCATCAGTGAGATGCAGACCCAGTACTTC.

Here the CDR3 reads CASSLPYGGETQYF. The CDR3, as DNA: TGTGCCAGCTCCCTCCCCTACGGGGGAGAGACCCAGTACTTC. The chain is built from TRBV18 and TRBJ2-5, with a tentative D call TRBD2 (6 bases). The CDR3 has 14 amino acids. The V gene lost 6 bases and the J gene lost 4 bases, with 15 bases spanning the gap. CDR1 is KGHSH, CDR2 LQKENI, per germline.

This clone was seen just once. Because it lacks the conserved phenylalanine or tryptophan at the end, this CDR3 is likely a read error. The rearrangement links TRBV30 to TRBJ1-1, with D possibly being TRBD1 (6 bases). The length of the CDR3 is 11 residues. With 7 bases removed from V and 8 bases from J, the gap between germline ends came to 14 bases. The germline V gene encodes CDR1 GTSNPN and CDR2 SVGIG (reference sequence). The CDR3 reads CAYHREGEAFL. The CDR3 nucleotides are TGTGCCTACCACAGGGAGGGGGAAGCTTTCCTT.

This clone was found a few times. CDR3 sequence: CASSKETENTEAFF. CDR3 nucleotides: TGTGCCAGCAGCAAAGAGACAGAGAACACTGAAGCTTTCTTT. The gene calls are TRBV21-1 and TRBJ1-1; TRBD1, the D gene given by the table, was not confirmed from the DNA. TRBV21-1 has pseudogene status. CDR3 length: 14 amino acids.

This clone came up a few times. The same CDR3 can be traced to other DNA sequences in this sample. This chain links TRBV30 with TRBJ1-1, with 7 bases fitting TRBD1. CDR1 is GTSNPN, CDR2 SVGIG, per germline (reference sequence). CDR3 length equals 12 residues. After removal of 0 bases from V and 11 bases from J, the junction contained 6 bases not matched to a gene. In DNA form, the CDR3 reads TGTGCCTGGAGTGTAGGGACAGCGAGGGCTTTCTTT. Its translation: CAWSVGTARAFF. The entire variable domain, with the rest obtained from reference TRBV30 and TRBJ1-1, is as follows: SQTIHQWPATLVQPVGSPLSLECTVEGTSNPNLYWYRQAAGRGLQLLFYSVGIGQISSEVPQNLSASRPQDRQFILSSKKLLLSDSGFYLCAWSVGTARAFFGQGTRLTVV.

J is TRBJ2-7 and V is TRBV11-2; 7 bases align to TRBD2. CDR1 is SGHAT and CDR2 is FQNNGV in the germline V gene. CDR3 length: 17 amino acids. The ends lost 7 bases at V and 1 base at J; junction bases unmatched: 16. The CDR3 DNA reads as TGTGCCAGCACCTCGCTGGGGGGGACGCGCGCGTCCTACGAGCAGTACTTC. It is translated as CASTSLGGTRASYEQYF.

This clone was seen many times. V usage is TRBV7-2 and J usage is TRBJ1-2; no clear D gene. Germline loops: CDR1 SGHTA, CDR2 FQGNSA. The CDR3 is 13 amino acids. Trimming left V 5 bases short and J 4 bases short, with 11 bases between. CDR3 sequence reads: CASSREEGYGYTF. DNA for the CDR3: TGTGCCAGCAGCCGGGAGGAAGGCTATGGCTACACCTTC.

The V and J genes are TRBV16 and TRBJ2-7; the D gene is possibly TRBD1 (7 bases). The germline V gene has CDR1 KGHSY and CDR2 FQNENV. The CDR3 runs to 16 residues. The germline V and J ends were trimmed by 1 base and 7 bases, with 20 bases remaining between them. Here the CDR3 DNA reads TGTGCCAGCAGCCAATATTCAGGGGGGACGCGAGGAGAGCAGTACTTC. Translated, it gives CASSQYSGGTRGEQYF.

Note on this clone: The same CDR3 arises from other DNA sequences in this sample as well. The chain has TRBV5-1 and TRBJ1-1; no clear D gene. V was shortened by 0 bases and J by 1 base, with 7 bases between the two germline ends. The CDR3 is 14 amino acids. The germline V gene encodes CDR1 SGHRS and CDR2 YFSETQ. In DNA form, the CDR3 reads TGCGCCAGCAGCTTGGGAGGTACGAACACTGAAGCTTTCTTT. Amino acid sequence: CASSLGGTNTEAFF. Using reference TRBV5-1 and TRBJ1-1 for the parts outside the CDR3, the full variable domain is KAGVTQTPRYLIKTRGQQVTLSCSPISGHRSVSWYQQTPGQGLQFLFEYFSETQRNKGNFPGRFSGRQFSNSRSEMNVSTLELGDSALYLCASSLGGTNTEAFFGQGTRLTVV.

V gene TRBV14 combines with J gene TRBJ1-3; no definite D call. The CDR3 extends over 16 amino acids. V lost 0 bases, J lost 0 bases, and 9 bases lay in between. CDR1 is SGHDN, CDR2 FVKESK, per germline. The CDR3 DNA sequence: TGTGCCAGCAGCCAAGATCCAGGTTACTCTGGAAACACCATATATTTT. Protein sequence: CASSQDPGYSGNTIYF.

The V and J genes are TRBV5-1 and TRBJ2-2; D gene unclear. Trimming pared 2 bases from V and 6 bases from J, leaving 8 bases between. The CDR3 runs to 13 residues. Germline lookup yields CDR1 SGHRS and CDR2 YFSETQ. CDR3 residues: CASSFGLSGELFF. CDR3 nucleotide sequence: TGCGCCAGCAGCTTCGGGTTATCCGGGGAGCTGTTTTTT.

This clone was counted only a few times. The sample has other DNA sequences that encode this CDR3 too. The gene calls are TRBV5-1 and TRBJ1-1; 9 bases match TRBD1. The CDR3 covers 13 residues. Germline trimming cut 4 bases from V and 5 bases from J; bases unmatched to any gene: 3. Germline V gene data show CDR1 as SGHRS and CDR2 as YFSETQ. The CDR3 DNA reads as TGCGCCAGCAGCCAGGGACAGGGAACTGAAGCTTTCTTT. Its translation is CASSQGQGTEAFF.

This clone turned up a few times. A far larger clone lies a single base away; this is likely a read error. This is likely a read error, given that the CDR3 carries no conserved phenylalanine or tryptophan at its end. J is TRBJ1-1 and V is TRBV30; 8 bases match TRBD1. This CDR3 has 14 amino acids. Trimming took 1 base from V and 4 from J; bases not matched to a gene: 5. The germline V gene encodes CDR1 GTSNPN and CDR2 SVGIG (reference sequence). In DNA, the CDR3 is TGTGCCTGGAGTGGGAGGACAGGGAGCACTGAAGCTTTCCTT. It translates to CAWSGRTGSTEAFL.

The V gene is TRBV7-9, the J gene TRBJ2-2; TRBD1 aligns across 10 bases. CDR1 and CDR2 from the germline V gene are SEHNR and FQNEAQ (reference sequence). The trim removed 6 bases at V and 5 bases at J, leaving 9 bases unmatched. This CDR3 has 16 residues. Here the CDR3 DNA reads TGTGCCAGCAGGGCATCCGGGACAGGGGTAACCGGGGAGCTGTTTTTT. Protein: CASRASGTGVTGELFF.

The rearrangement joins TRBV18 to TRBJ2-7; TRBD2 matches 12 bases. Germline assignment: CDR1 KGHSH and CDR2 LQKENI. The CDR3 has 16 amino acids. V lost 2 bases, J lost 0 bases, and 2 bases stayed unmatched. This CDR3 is CASSPRTSGNSYEQYF. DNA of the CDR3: TGTGCCAGCTCACCAAGGACTAGCGGGAACTCCTACGAGCAGTACTTC.

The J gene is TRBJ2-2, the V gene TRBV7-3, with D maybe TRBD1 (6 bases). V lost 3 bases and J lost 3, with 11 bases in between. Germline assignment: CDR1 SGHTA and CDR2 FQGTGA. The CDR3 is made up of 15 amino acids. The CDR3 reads CASSLGTGYTGELFF. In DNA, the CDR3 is TGTGCCAGCAGCTTGGGAACAGGGTACACCGGGGAGCTGTTTTTT.

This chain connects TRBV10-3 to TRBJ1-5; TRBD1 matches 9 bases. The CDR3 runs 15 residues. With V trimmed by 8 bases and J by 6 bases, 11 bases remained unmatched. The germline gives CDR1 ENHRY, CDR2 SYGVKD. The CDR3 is CAISETGGSTQPQHF. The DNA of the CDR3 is TGTGCCATCTCGGAGACAGGGGGAAGTACTCAGCCCCAGCATTTT.

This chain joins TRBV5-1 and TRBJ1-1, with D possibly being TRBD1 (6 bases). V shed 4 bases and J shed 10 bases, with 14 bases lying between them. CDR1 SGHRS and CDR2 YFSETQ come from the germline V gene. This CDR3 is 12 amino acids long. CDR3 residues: CASSVDSLGAFF. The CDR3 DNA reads TGCGCCAGCAGCGTGGACAGTCTTGGAGCTTTCTTT.

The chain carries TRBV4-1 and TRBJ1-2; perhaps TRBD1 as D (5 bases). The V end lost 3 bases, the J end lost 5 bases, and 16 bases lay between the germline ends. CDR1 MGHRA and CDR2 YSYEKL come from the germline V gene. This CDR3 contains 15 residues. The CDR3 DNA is TGCGCCAGCAGCCACCAAATCAGGGTAGGGTATGGCTACACCTTC. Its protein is CASSHQIRVGYGYTF.

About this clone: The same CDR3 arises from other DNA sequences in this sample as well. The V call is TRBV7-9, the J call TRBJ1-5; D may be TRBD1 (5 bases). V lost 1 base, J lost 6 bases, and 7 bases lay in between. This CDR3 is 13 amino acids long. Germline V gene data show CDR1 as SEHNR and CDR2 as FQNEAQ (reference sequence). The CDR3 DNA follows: TGTGCCAGCAGCTTAGGAGGGGCTCAGCCCCAGCATTTT. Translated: CASSLGGAQPQHF. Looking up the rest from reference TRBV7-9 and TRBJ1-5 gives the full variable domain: DTGVSQNPRHKITKRGQNVTFRCDPISEHNRLYWYRQTLGQGPEFLTYFQNEAQLEKSRLLSDRFSAERPKGSFSTLEIQRTEQGDSAMYLCASSLGGAQPQHFGDGTRLSIL.

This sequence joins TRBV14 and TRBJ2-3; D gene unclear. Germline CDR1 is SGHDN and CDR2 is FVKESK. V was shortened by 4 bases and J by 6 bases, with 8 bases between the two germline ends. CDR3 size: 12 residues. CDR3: CASSLARDTQYF. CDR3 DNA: TGTGCCAGCAGCCTTGCGCGGGATACGCAGTATTTT.

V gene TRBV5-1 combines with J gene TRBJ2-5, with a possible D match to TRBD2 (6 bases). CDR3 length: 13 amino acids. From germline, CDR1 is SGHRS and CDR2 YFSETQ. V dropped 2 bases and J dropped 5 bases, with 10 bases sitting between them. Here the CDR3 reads CASSFEGRETQYF. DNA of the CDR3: TGCGCCAGCAGCTTCGAGGGGAGGGAGACCCAGTACTTC.

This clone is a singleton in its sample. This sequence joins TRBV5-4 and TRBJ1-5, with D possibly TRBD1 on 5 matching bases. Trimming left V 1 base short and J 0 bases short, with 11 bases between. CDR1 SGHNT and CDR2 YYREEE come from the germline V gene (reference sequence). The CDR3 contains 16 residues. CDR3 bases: TGTGCCAGCAGCTTGAGGGGCGAGGGTAGCAATCAGCCCCAGCATTTT. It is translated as CASSLRGEGSNQPQHF.

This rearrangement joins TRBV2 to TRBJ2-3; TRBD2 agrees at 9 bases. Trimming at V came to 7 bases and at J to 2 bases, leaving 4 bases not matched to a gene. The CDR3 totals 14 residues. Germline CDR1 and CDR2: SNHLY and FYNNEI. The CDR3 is CASTGGLATDTQYF. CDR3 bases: TGTGCCAGCACCGGGGGACTAGCCACAGATACGCAGTATTTT.

DNA for the CDR3: TGTGCCAGCAGCTTACGCAGAGCCCTCCGGGGGGAAGAGACCCAGTACTTC. Translating it yields CASSLRRALRGEETQYF. This chain uses TRBV7-3 with TRBJ2-5; 7 positions agree with TRBD2. Trimming took 2 bases from V and 3 from J; bases not matched to a gene: 12. The germline V gene encodes CDR1 SGHTA and CDR2 FQGTGA. The length of the CDR3 is 17 residues.

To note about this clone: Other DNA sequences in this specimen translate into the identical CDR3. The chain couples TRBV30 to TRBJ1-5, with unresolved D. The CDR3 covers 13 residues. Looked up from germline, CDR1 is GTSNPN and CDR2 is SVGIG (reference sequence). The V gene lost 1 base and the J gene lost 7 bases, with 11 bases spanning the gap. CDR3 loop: CAWSEGGGQPQHF. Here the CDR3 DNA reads TGTGCCTGGAGTGAGGGAGGAGGACAGCCCCAGCATTTT.

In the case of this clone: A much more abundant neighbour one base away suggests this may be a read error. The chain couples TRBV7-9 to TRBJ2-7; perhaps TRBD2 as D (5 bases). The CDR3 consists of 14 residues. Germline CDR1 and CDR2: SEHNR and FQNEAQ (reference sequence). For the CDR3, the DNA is TGTGCCAGCAGCCTGTCAGGACTCTCCTACGAGCTGTACTTC. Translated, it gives CASSLSGLSYELYF.

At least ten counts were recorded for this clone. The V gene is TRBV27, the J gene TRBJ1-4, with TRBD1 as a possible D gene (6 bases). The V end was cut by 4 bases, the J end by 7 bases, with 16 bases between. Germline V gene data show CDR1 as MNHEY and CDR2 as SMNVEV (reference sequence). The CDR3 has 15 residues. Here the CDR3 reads CASSSPRDNLEKLFF. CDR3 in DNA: TGTGCCAGCAGTTCGCCTCGGGACAACCTTGAAAAACTGTTTTTT.